The source of this TCR beta chain is a study of T cell responses to AZD1222 COVID-19 vaccine. Study in general: Pooling covered second doses at about 4 or about 12 weeks.

V was cut by 6 bases and J by 5 bases, with 18 bases left in between. The CDR3 covers 15 residues. Germline loops: CDR1 SGHVT, CDR2 SQSDAQ. Study-level results: Clonal diversity was possibly underestimated, and white British individuals and females predominated among donors. Vaccine-related CD4 TCRs covered spike, predominating at 160-218 and 743-854.

Here immunoSEQ multiplex PCR was the method, and the copy in TCRdb shows in-frame clones only, minus some. The top ten clones hold around 1.5% of a sample with 130,000 to 150,000 clones, around 89% of them seen once. Judged by abundance, this clone is large. Its antigen is currently unknown. The sample was peripheral blood, taken on day 0 of AZD1222 vaccination. The gene calls are TRBV7-4 and TRBJ2-3; D unclear. This sequence originates from an adult in good health. The CDR3 here is CASSERSLWKDTQYF. The CDR3 DNA is TGTGCCAGCAGTGAGAGGAGTCTATGGAAAGATACGCAGTATTTT.